The 23 T cell receptor beta chains in this list originate from one sample, sequenced in a study of shared T cell receptors in the human thymus (dated by TCRdb to 2020 to 2022). Library method: the immunoSEQ multiplex PCR assay. TCRdb carries this immuneACCESS record with in-frame sequences only. Its versions omit some clonotypes, under half of them owing to an unresolved V gene in the studies checked, with the rest unexplained. The sample table holds some 760,000 clones, of which 80% to 90% were seen once. Together, the top ten hold about 0.011% of the sample. This sample also appeared in a second study, on human thymus T cells.

Material for sequencing was thymocytes. The receptors here all came from a girl in the first two years of life with a congenital heart defect. Donor details come from another sample of the same person, matched by shared clones.

CDR3: CAWSQNTGEQYF. Written as DNA, the CDR3 is TGTGCCTGGAGCCAAAACACAGGGGAGCAGTACTTC. The chain links TRBV30 to TRBJ2-7, with a possible D match to TRBD1 (6 bases). The V end lost 3 bases, the J end lost 7 bases, and 13 bases lay between the germline ends. This CDR3 region has 12 residues. CDR1 and CDR2 from the germline V gene are GTSNPN and SVGIG (reference sequence). Full variable domain (missing parts from reference TRBV30 and TRBJ2-7): SQTIHQWPATLVQPVGSPLSLECTVEGTSNPNLYWYRQAAGRGLQLLFYSVGIGQISSEVPQNLSASRPQDRQFILSSKKLLLSDSGFYLCAWSQNTGEQYFGPGTRLTVT.

The V gene is TRBV12-5, the J gene TRBJ1-2; D may be TRBD1 (5 bases). The CDR3 is made up of 15 amino acids. The germline CDR1 and CDR2 sequences are LGHNT and FRNRAP. Trimming removed 5 bases at V and 2 bases at J, with 15 bases between. The CDR3 bases are TGTGCTAGTGGTCGCGCCTTCAGGGAAAACTATGGCTACACCTTC. Translation: CASGRAFRENYGYTF. The whole variable domain, remainder taken from reference TRBV12-5 and TRBJ1-2, is DARVTQTPRHKVTEMGQEVTMRCQPILGHNTVFWYRQTMMQGLELLAYFRNRAPLDDSGMPKDRFSAEMPDATLATLKIQPSEPRDSAVYFCASGRAFRENYGYTFGSGTRLTVV.

V gene TRBV19 combines with J gene TRBJ1-2; a weak D match, TRBD1 (6 bases). The CDR3 length is 19 residues. Per the germline V gene, CDR1 is LNHDA and CDR2 is SQIVND (reference sequence). Trimming removed 4 bases at V and 2 bases at J, with 26 bases between. The CDR3 DNA reads as TGTGCCAGTAGTACACCCGATTTCGACAGAGGGGGGGACAACTATGGCTACACCTTC. Translation: CASSTPDFDRGGDNYGYTF.

The CDR3 DNA reads as TGTGCCAGCAGCCCTTCCACAGGGATCCTCGAAGCTTTCTTT. This gives the protein CASSPSTGILEAFF. The rearrangement uses TRBV14 and TRBJ1-1; a weak D match, TRBD1 (6 bases). V gave up 4 bases and J gave up 8 bases, with 17 bases separating them. Germline CDR1 and CDR2: SGHDN and FVKESK. The CDR3 loop spans 14 amino acids.

This clone was seen once. The chain employs TRBV29-1 and TRBJ2-6; 10 bases fit TRBD1. The CDR3 covers 18 residues. The V gene's germline CDR1 is SQVTM and CDR2 ANQGSEA. Germline trimming cut 1 base from V and 4 bases from J; bases unmatched to any gene: 10. CDR3 sequence (DNA): TGCAGCGTTGAAGGAAGACAGGGGGCCCGAGGAGGGGCCAACGTCCTGACTTTC. Translating it yields CSVEGRQGARGGANVLTF.

V is TRBV4-3 and J is TRBJ2-1; 9 nucleotides agree with TRBD2. The germline V gene has CDR1 LGHNA and CDR2 YSLEER. J gave up 2 bases and V 0 bases, and 2 bases lay outside the gene matches. The CDR3 is 16 residues long. The CDR3 DNA sequence: TGCGCCAGCAGCCAAGAACCTAGCGGGACCTACAATGAGCAGTTCTTC. Protein sequence: CASSQEPSGTYNEQFF.

Remarks on this clone: The sample contains more than one DNA sequence encoding this CDR3. The chain couples TRBV27 to TRBJ1-2, with D possibly TRBD1 on 5 matching bases. The CDR3 has 12 amino acids. Per the germline V gene, CDR1 is MNHEY and CDR2 is SMNVEV (reference sequence). V was clipped by 6 bases and J by 4 bases, with 9 bases between them. This CDR3 reads CASSPQGYGYTF. CDR3 DNA sequence: TGTGCCAGCAGCCCCCAGGGCTATGGCTACACCTTC.

The sample holds a few counts of this clone. This chain links TRBV5-1 with TRBJ1-3, with no clear D. Germline CDR1 is SGHRS and CDR2 is YFSETQ. V lost 1 base, J lost 0 bases, and 11 bases lay in between. This CDR3 spans 16 amino acids. In DNA form, the CDR3 reads TGCGCCAGCAGCTTGAAAGGAGCCTTCTCTGGAAACACCATATATTTT. Its protein product is CASSLKGAFSGNTIYF.

This chain joins TRBV30 and TRBJ1-2; 10 bases line up with TRBD1. This CDR3 is 17 amino acids long. Germline values: CDR1 GTSNPN, CDR2 SVGIG (reference sequence). The V gene end was trimmed by 2 bases and the J gene end by 7 bases; junction bases not matched to a gene: 16. CDR3 region: CAWSSRGPSGTGVGYTF. The CDR3 DNA reads as TGTGCCTGGAGTTCACGAGGTCCCTCCGGGACAGGGGTTGGCTACACCTTC.

CDR3 sequence: CASSFRGGSGNTIYF. The CDR3 region has the DNA TGTGCCAGCAGCTTCAGAGGGGGTAGTGGAAACACCATATATTTT. V usage is TRBV9 and J usage is TRBJ1-3; D may be TRBD1 (6 bases). V was pared by 4 bases and J by 3 bases, with 14 bases between. CDR1 and CDR2 from the germline V gene are SGDLS and YYNGEE. CDR3 length equals 15 residues.

The rearrangement joins TRBV7-9 to TRBJ1-2, with 7 positions matching TRBD1. The CDR3 covers 16 residues. V lost 4 bases, J lost 5 bases, and 13 bases stayed unmatched. CDR1 and CDR2 (germline): SEHNR, FQNEAQ (reference sequence). The CDR3 DNA follows: TGTGCCAGCAGCTCTTACAGGGGAGGCTTCGGATATGGCTACACCTTC. This sequence encodes CASSSYRGGFGYGYTF.

The chain uses TRBV4-3 and TRBJ1-1; possible D gene TRBD1, 5 bases. From germline, CDR1 is LGHNA and CDR2 YSLEER. The CDR3 spans 13 residues. The germline V and J ends were trimmed by 2 bases and 5 bases, with 9 bases remaining between them. In nucleotides, the CDR3 is TGCGCCAGCAGCCAAATGCGGGGGACTGAAGCTTTCTTT. Residues: CASSQMRGTEAFF.

The CDR3 DNA is TGTGCCAGCAGGCCCCATGGGGGGGGGAACACTGAAGCTTTCTTT. As protein: CASRPHGGGNTEAFF. V gene TRBV28 combines with J gene TRBJ1-1, with D perhaps TRBD1 (5 bases). This CDR3 is built from 15 residues. Looked up from germline, CDR1 is MDHEN and CDR2 is SYDVKM. V was clipped by 6 bases and J by 1 base, with 15 bases between them.

The V call is TRBV14, the J call TRBJ1-2, with D uncertain. The CDR3 is made up of 16 amino acids. Germline CDR1 is SGHDN and CDR2 is FVKESK. V shed 0 bases and J shed 6 bases, with 17 bases lying between them. The CDR3 DNA reads TGTGCCAGCAGCCAAGATTGTGGCAGGCTCGTCGATGGCTACACCTTC. It is translated as CASSQDCGRLVDGYTF.

The chain combines TRBV10-1 with TRBJ1-1, with D maybe TRBD1 (6 bases). From germline, CDR1 is WNHNN and CDR2 SYGVQD (reference sequence). V was shortened by 3 bases and J by 2 bases, with 22 bases between the two germline ends. The CDR3 is 18 amino acids. CDR3 sequence: CASSDQRQAPGENTEAFF. CDR3 nucleotides: TGCGCCAGCAGTGACCAACGACAGGCCCCCGGGGAAAACACTGAAGCTTTCTTT.

The chain uses TRBV19 and TRBJ1-2; D may be TRBD1 (5 bases). The CDR3 length is 17 residues. From germline, CDR1 is LNHDA and CDR2 SQIVND (reference sequence). V lost 2 bases and J lost 2, with 18 bases in between. The CDR3 sequence is CASSIRGGRDANYGYTF. In nucleotides, the CDR3 is TGTGCCAGTAGTATACGAGGTGGCAGGGATGCAAACTATGGCTACACCTTC.

In regard to this clone: The junction differs from germline at one of its ends, possibly a read error. The V call is TRBV12-5, the J call TRBJ1-1; 8 positions agree with TRBD1. The CDR3 is 14 residues long. Germline V gene sequence: CDR1 LGHNT, CDR2 FRNRAP. In DNA, the CDR3 is TGTGCTAGTGCCCCGGACAGGGTGAAAACTGAAGCTTTCTTT. Translated: CASAPDRVKTEAFF.

Only one count was recorded for this clone. CDR3 residues: CASSLAPGTGLNEQFF. The CDR3, as DNA: TGTGCCAGCAGTTTGGCCCCCGGGACAGGGCTCAATGAGCAGTTCTTC. J is TRBJ2-1 and V is TRBV27; the match to TRBD1 covers 9 bases. Germline CDR1 is MNHEY and CDR2 is SMNVEV (reference sequence). The CDR3 is 16 residues long. V lost 3 bases to trimming and J lost 6 bases; unmatched junction nucleotides: 9.

This sequence joins TRBV2 and TRBJ2-1; D not certain. Germline CDR1 reads SNHLY; CDR2 reads FYNNEI. V lost 5 bases and J 12 bases, leaving 20 bases between the germline ends. The CDR3 loop spans 14 amino acids. The DNA of the CDR3 is TGTGCCAGCAGTCCTACAACTACAATGACCTCGCAGTTCTTC. Its protein is CASSPTTTMTSQFF.

This chain joins TRBV11-2 and TRBJ2-1, with 8 positions matching TRBD1. The ends lost 0 bases at V and 0 bases at J; junction bases unmatched: 4. The CDR3 consists of 17 residues. Germline loops: CDR1 SGHAT, CDR2 FQNNGV. The DNA for the CDR3 is TGTGCCAGCAGCTTAGAATCCGACAGGGGCTCCTACAATGAGCAGTTCTTC. It translates to CASSLESDRGSYNEQFF.

Written as DNA, the CDR3 is TGTGCCAGCAGCCACCTACTACACCGGACTCCTGGGGAGACCCAGTACTTC. This translates into CASSHLLHRTPGETQYF. This sequence joins TRBV21-1 and TRBJ2-5; TRBD2, the table's D call, lacks a check against the DNA. TRBV21-1 is a listed pseudogene. This CDR3 is built from 17 residues.

The V and J genes are TRBV5-1 and TRBJ2-3; 8 nucleotides agree with TRBD2. With 7 bases clipped from V and 2 bases from J, the junction kept 12 bases outside the gene matches. This CDR3 comprises 16 residues. The germline gives CDR1 SGHRS, CDR2 YFSETQ. The CDR3 DNA follows: TGCGCCAGCGCGGACTGGCGGGGGGCGCCCACAGATACGCAGTATTTT. It translates to CASADWRGAPTDTQYF.

The chain joins TRBV27 to TRBJ1-2, with D possibly TRBD1 on 6 matching bases. This CDR3 spans 15 amino acids. The germline CDR1 and CDR2 sequences are MNHEY and SMNVEV (reference sequence). Trimming took 7 bases from V and 8 from J, leaving 23 bases between them. The CDR3 DNA is TGTGCCAGCACCCCCAGGCCAGGGGCCCGCGGGGGCTACACCTTC. This encodes CASTPRPGARGGYTF.